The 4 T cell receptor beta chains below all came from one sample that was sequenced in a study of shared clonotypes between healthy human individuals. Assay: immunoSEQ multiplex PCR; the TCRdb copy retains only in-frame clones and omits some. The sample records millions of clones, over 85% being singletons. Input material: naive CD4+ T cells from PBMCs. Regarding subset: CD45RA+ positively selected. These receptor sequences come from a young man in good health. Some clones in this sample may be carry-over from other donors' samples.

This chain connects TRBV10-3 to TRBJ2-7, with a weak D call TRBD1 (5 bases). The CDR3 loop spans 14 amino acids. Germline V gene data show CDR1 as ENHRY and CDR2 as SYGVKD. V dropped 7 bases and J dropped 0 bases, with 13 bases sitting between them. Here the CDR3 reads CAIKKTALSYEQYF. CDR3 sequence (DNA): TGTGCCATCAAAAAGACAGCCCTCTCCTACGAGCAGTACTTC.

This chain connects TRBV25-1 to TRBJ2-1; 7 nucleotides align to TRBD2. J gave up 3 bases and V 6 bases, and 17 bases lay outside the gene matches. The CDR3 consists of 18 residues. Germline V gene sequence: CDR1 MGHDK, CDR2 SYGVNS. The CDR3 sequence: CASSPDPGKGGNYNEQFF. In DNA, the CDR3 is TGTGCCAGCAGCCCAGACCCCGGAAAGGGAGGGAACTACAATGAGCAGTTCTTC.

The CDR3 coding sequence is TGTGCCAGCAGCTCGATGACAGGCTCCTACAATGAGCAGTTCTTC. Protein sequence: CASSSMTGSYNEQFF. This chain links TRBV28 with TRBJ2-1, with D possibly matching TRBD1 (6 bases). Germline CDR1 MDHEN, CDR2 SYDVKM. Trimming took 6 bases from V and 0 from J, leaving 12 bases between them. This CDR3 region has 15 residues.

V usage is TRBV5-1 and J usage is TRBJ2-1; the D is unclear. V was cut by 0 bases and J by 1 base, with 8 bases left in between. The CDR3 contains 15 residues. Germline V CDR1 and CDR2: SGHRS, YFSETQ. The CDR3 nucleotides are TGCGCCAGCAGCTTGGGCTTTTCGTCCTACAATGAGCAGTTCTTC. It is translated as CASSLGFSSYNEQFF.